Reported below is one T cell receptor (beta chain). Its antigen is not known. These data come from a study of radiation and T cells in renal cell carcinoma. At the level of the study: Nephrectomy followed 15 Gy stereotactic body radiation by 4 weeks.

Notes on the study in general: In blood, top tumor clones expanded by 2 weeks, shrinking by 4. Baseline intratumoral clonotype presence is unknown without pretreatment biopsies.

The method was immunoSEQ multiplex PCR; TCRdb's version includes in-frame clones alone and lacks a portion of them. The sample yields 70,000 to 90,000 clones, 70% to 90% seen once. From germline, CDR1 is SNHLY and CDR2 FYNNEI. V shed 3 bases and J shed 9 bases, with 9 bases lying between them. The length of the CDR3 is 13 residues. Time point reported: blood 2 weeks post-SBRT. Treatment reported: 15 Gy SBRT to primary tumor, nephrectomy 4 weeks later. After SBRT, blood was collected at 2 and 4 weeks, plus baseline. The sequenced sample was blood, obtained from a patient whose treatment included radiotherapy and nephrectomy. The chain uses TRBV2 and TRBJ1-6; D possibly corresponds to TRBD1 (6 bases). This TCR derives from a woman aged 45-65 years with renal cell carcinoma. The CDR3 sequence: CASSDRGLSPLHF. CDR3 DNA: TGTGCCAGCAGTGATCGGGGGCTTTCACCCCTCCACTTT.